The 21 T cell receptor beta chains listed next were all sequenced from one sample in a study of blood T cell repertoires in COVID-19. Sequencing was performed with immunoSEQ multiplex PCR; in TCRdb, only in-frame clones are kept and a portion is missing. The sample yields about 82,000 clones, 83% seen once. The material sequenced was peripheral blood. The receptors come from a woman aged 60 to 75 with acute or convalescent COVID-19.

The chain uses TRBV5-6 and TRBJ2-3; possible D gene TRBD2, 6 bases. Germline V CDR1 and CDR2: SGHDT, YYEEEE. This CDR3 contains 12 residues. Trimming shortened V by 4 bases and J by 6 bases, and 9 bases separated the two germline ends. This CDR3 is CASSGGFDTQYF. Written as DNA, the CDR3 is TGTGCCAGCAGCGGGGGGTTTGATACGCAGTATTTT. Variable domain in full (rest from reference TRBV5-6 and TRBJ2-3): DAGVTQSPTHLIKTRGQQVTLRCSPKSGHDTVSWYQQALGQGPQFIFQYYEEEERQRGNFPDRFSGHQFPNYSSELNVNALLLGDSALYLCASSGGFDTQYFGPGTRLTVL.

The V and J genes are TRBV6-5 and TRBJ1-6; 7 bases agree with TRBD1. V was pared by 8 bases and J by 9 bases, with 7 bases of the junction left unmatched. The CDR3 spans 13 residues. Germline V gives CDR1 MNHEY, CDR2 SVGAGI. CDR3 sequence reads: CASRGTESSPLHF. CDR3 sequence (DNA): TGTGCCAGCCGCGGGACAGAAAGTTCACCCCTCCACTTT.

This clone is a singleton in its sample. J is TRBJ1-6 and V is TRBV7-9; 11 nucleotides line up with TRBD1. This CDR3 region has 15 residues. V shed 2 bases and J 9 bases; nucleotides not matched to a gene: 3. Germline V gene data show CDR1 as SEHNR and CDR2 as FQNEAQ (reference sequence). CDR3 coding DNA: TGTGCCAGCAGCTTAACCGGGACAGGGGGTTCACCCCTCCACTTT. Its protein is CASSLTGTGGSPLHF. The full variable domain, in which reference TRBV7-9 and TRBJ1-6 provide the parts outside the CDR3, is DTGVSQNPRHKITKRGQNVTFRCDPISEHNRLYWYRQTLGQGPEFLTYFQNEAQLEKSRLLSDRFSAERPKGSFSTLEIQRTEQGDSAMYLCASSLTGTGGSPLHFGNGTRLTVT.

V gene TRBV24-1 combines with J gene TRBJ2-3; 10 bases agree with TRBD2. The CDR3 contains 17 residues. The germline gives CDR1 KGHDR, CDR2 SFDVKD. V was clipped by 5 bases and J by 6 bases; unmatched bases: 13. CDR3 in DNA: TGTGCCACCAGTGCCCTGGGGGCTAGCGGGAGATTTGATACGCAGTATTTT. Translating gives CATSALGASGRFDTQYF.

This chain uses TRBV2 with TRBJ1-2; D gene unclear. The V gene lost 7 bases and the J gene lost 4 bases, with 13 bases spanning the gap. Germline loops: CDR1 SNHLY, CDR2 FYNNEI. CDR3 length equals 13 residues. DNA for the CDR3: TGTGCCAGCAATGTCCTGGGGAGCTATGGCTACACCTTC. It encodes CASNVLGSYGYTF.

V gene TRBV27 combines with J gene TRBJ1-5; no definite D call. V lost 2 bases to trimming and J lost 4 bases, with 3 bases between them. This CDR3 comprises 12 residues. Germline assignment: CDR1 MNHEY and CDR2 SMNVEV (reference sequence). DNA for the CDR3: TGTGCCAGCAGTTTACCGAATCAGCCCCAGCATTTT. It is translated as CASSLPNQPQHF.

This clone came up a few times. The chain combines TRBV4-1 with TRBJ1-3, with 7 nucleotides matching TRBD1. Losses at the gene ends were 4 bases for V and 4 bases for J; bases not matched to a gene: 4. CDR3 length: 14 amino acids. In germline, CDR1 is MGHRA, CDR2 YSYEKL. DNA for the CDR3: TGCGCCAGCAGCCGACCGGGACAGGGAAACACCATATATTTT. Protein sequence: CASSRPGQGNTIYF.

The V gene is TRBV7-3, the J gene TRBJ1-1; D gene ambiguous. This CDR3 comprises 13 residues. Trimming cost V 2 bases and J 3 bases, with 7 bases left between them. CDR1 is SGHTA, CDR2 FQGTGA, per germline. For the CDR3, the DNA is TGTGCCAGCAGCTTATCAATGTACACTGAAGCTTTCTTT. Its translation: CASSLSMYTEAFF.

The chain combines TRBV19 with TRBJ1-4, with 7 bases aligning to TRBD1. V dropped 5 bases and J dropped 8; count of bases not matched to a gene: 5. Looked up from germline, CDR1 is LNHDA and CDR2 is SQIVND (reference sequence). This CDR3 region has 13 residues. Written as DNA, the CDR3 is TGTGCCAGTAGTTCCTCGGACAGGGAAAAACTGTTTTTT. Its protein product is CASSSSDREKLFF.

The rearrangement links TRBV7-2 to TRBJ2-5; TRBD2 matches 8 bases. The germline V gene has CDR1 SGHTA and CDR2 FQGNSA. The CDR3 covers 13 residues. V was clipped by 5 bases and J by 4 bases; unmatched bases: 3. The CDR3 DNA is TGTGCCAGCAGCCCGGGACTAGGAGAGACCCAGTACTTC. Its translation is CASSPGLGETQYF.

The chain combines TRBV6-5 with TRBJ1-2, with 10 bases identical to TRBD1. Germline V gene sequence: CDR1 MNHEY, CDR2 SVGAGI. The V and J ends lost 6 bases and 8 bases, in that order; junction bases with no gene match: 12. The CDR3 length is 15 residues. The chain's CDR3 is CASRRDRGSYLGYTF. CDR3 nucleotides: TGTGCCAGCAGACGGGACAGGGGCTCGTACTTGGGCTACACCTTC.

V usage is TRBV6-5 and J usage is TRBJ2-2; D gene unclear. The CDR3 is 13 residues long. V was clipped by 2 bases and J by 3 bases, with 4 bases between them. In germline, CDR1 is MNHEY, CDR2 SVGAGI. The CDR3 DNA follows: TGTGCCAGCAGTTACCAGGACACCGGGGAGCTGTTTTTT. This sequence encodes CASSYQDTGELFF.

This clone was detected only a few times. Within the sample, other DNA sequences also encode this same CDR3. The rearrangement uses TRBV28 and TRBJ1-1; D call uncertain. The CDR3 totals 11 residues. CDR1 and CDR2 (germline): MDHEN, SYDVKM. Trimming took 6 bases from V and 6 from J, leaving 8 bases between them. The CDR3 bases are TGTGCCAGCAGGGGGAGACCTGAAGCTTTCTTT. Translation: CASRGRPEAFF.

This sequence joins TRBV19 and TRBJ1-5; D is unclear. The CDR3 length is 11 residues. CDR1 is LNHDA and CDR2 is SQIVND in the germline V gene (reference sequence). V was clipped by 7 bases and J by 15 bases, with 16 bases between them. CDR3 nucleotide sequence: TGTGCCAGTAAGGCCACCGACTCATGGCATTTT. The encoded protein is CASKATDSWHF.

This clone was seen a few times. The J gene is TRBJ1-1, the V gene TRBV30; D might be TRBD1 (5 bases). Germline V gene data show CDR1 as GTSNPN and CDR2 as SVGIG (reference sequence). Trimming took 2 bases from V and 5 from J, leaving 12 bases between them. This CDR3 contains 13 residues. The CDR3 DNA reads TGTGCCTGGAGTTCCTCGGGGGGGACTGAAGCTTTCTTT. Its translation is CAWSSSGGTEAFF.

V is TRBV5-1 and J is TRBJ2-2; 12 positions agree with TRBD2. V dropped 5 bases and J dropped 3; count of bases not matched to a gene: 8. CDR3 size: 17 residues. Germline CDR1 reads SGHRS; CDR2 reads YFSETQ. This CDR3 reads CASRKASGGADTGELFF. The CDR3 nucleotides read TGCGCCAGCAGGAAGGCTAGCGGGGGGGCCGACACCGGGGAGCTGTTTTTT.

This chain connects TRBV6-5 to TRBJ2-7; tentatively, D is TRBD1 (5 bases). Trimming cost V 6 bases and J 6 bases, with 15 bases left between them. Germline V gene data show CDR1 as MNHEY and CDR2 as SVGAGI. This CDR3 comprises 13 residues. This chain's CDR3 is CASRSVGASEQYF. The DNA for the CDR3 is TGTGCCAGCAGATCGGTAGGGGCCTCCGAGCAGTACTTC.

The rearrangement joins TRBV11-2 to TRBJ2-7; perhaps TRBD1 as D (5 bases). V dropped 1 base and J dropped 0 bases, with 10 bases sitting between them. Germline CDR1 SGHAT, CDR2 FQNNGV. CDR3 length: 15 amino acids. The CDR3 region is CASSLVLDNSYEQYF. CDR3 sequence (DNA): TGTGCCAGCAGCTTAGTATTGGACAACTCCTACGAGCAGTACTTC.

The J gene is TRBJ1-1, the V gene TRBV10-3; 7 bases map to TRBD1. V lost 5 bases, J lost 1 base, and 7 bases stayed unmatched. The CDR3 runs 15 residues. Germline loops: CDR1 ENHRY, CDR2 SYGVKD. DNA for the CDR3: TGTGCCATCAGTTTAGGGGGCGGGCGGAACACTGAAGCTTTCTTT. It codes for CAISLGGGRNTEAFF.

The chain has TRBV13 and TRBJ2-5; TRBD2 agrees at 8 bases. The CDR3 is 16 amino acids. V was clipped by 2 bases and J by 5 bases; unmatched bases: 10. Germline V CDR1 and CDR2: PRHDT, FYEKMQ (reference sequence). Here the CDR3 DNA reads TGTGCCAGCAGCTTACCGGGACTAGGGAGTGGGGAGACCCAGTACTTC. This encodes CASSLPGLGSGETQYF.

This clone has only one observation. This CDR3 reads CASSKGRGGREKLFF. CDR3 bases: TGTGCCAGCAGCAAAGGGCGCGGGGGAAGGGAAAAACTGTTTTTT. The chain links TRBV21-1 to TRBJ1-4. TRBV21-1 is a pseudogene locus. This CDR3 is 15 amino acids long.